This T cell receptor beta chain is from a study of CD8 T cells in Susac syndrome. There are 19 residues in the CDR3. The germline V and J ends were trimmed by 0 bases and 0 bases, with 18 bases remaining between them. CDR1 is LGHDT, CDR2 YNNKEL, per germline (reference sequence). RNA totalling about 0.5 to 1 ug underwent reverse transcription with random hexamers. MiXCR was run by TCRdb on the immunoSEQ multiplex PCR reads, yielding one entry per CDR3 protein. This sample carries roughly 110,000 distinct CDR3 sequences, around 94% of them seen once, and the ten largest clones take about 0.42%. The chain has TRBV3-1 and TRBJ2-1, with D uncertain. Sequenced input: CD8+ T cells from PBMCs. This clonotype was sampled from a human donor with Susac syndrome. The DNA of the CDR3 is TGTGCCAGCAGCCAAGAAGTCAATGATGGCAGAAGCTCCTACAATGAGCAGTTCTTC. Amino acid sequence: CASSQEVNDGRSSYNEQFF.